The 22 T cell receptor beta chains below were found in one sample sequenced in a study of PD-1 blockade in classical Hodgkin lymphoma. Every patient relapsed after autologous stem cell transplantation, and brentuximab vedotin exposure varied. TCRdb keeps only in-frame clones here, not all; method: immunoSEQ multiplex PCR. Of about 60,000 clones listed, about nine tenths were seen once; the top ten hold approximately 9.9%. The sequences come from peripheral blood mononuclear cells (PBMCs), collected at baseline. The receptor source for this set is a human donor with classical Hodgkin lymphoma.

V usage is TRBV9 and J usage is TRBJ2-3, with no clear D. There are 13 residues in the CDR3. Per germline, CDR1 SGDLS and CDR2 YYNGEE. Trimming took off 0 bases at V and 2 bases at J, with 4 bases between the two ends. The CDR3 protein is CASSVEYTDTQYF. The CDR3 nucleotides are TGTGCCAGCAGCGTAGAATACACAGATACGCAGTATTTT.

The rearrangement uses TRBV14 and TRBJ2-2; TRBD1 is a possible D gene (5 bases). Trimming removed 1 base at V and 4 bases at J, with 13 bases between. CDR3 length: 16 residues. Germline CDR1 and CDR2: SGHDN and FVKESK. The CDR3, as DNA: TGTGCCAGCAGCCAAGGCGAGACAGTACCCACCGGGGAGCTGTTTTTT. Amino acid sequence: CASSQGETVPTGELFF.

V is TRBV10-2 and J is TRBJ2-1, with 14 bases lining up with TRBD2. The CDR3 is 21 amino acids. V gave up 5 bases and J gave up 3 bases; unmatched junction bases: 18. Per the germline V gene, CDR1 is WSHSY and CDR2 is SAAADI. DNA for the CDR3: TGCGCCAGCAGTCTAGGACTAGCGGGGGGCTCACGCTCCCCCGGCTACAATGAGCAGTTCTTC. Translated, it gives CASSLGLAGGSRSPGYNEQFF.

The gene calls are TRBV13 and TRBJ1-1; unclear D gene. The length of the CDR3 is 13 residues. Trimming removed 1 base from V and 6 bases from J, with 9 bases in between. Looked up from germline, CDR1 is PRHDT and CDR2 is FYEKMQ (reference sequence). CDR3: CASSLESAAEAFF. The CDR3 nucleotides read TGTGCCAGCAGCTTAGAATCGGCGGCTGAAGCTTTCTTT.

The rearrangement uses TRBV9 and TRBJ2-7; TRBD2 matches at 7 bases. This CDR3 has 14 amino acids. Trimming took 4 bases from V and 3 from J; bases not matched to a gene: 7. Germline loops: CDR1 SGDLS, CDR2 YYNGEE. This CDR3 is CASSQASSGYEQYF. CDR3 bases: TGTGCCAGCAGCCAAGCATCTAGCGGCTACGAGCAGTACTTC.

V usage is TRBV4-2 and J usage is TRBJ2-7, with a possible D match to TRBD1 (5 bases). V was trimmed by 0 bases and J by 6 bases, leaving 12 bases between them. CDR1 and CDR2 from the germline V gene are LGHNA and YNFKEQ. The CDR3 has 14 amino acids. The CDR3 coding sequence is TGTGCCAGCAGCCAAGATCCTGGGCAGGGCGAGCAGTACTTC. As protein: CASSQDPGQGEQYF.

The chain links TRBV27 to TRBJ2-7, with 12 bases aligning to TRBD2. Germline V gene data show CDR1 as MNHEY and CDR2 as SMNVEV (reference sequence). The ends lost 6 bases at V and 0 bases at J; junction bases unmatched: 6. This CDR3 spans 16 amino acids. For the CDR3, the DNA is TGTGCCAGCAGAGGACTAGCGGGAAGCAACTCCTACGAGCAGTACTTC. It codes for CASRGLAGSNSYEQYF.

The gene calls are TRBV11-2 and TRBJ2-5; TRBD1 matches 8 bases. CDR1 is SGHAT, CDR2 FQNNGV, per germline. Trimming at V came to 0 bases and at J to 0 bases, leaving 15 bases not matched to a gene. This CDR3 contains 20 residues. CDR3 sequence reads: CASSLEVGRGRFKYQETQYF. Here the CDR3 DNA reads TGTGCCAGCAGCTTAGAGGTAGGCAGGGGGCGGTTTAAGTACCAAGAGACCCAGTACTTC.

The rearrangement links TRBV27 to TRBJ2-7, with 10 nucleotides matching TRBD1. CDR1 MNHEY and CDR2 SMNVEV come from the germline V gene (reference sequence). The CDR3 contains 16 residues. V dropped 2 bases and J dropped 5; count of bases not matched to a gene: 9. CDR3 residues: CASSLGGTGAFHEQYF. The CDR3 bases are TGTGCCAGCAGTTTAGGAGGGACAGGGGCTTTCCACGAGCAGTACTTC.

This clone was seen more than once but under ten times. The chain combines TRBV18 with TRBJ2-2; D is undetermined. There are 11 residues in the CDR3. Germline V gene lookup returns CDR1 KGHSH and CDR2 LQKENI. With 3 bases removed from V and 7 bases from J, the gap between germline ends came to 3 bases. CDR3 region: CASSPGGELFF. CDR3 DNA sequence: TGTGCCAGCTCACCTGGCGGGGAGCTGTTTTTT.

This chain uses TRBV19 with TRBJ1-5, with D possibly TRBD1 on 6 matching bases. CDR3 length: 12 residues. Germline V gene data show CDR1 as LNHDA and CDR2 as SQIVND (reference sequence). V was trimmed by 9 bases and J by 4 bases, leaving 10 bases between them. The DNA of the CDR3 is TGTGCCAGCGGACAGCTTAATCAGCCCCAGCATTTT. It translates to CASGQLNQPQHF.

V gene TRBV5-6 combines with J gene TRBJ2-7; D possibly corresponds to TRBD2 (6 bases). Germline CDR1 reads SGHDT; CDR2 reads YYEEEE. The CDR3 totals 15 residues. The V and J ends lost 4 bases and 6 bases respectively, with 20 bases between them. CDR3 nucleotide sequence: TGTGCCAGCAGCCTTCTACCGGGAGAGGCAGGCGAGCAGTACTTC. This gives the protein CASSLLPGEAGEQYF.

About this clone itself: Other DNA sequences of this sample code for an identical CDR3. This chain connects TRBV6-1 to TRBJ2-3; D remains unclear. CDR1 and CDR2 (germline): MNHNS, SASEGT. The CDR3 runs 12 residues. V lost 5 bases and J lost 6, with 9 bases in between. CDR3 residues: CASSLAGDTQYF. In DNA, the CDR3 is TGTGCCAGCAGTTTAGCTGGGGATACGCAGTATTTT.

The chain joins TRBV4-1 to TRBJ2-1; D is possibly TRBD2 (6 bases). Germline CDR1 is MGHRA and CDR2 is YSYEKL. With 0 bases removed from V and 4 bases from J, the gap between germline ends came to 13 bases. The CDR3 extends over 16 amino acids. The CDR3 loop reads CASSQEPLASYNEQFF. The DNA for the CDR3 is TGCGCCAGCAGCCAAGAACCTCTAGCGAGTTACAATGAGCAGTTCTTC.

The chain couples TRBV2 to TRBJ2-5; D call uncertain. Between the trimmed V and J ends, which lost 8 bases and 5 bases, there was a span of 12 bases. CDR1 is SNHLY and CDR2 is FYNNEI in the germline V gene. The CDR3 loop spans 12 amino acids. CDR3 amino acids: CASQEYAETQYF. The CDR3 DNA sequence: TGTGCCAGCCAAGAGTACGCGGAGACCCAGTACTTC. Looking up the rest from reference TRBV2 and TRBJ2-5 gives the full variable domain: EPEVTQTPSHQVTQMGQEVILRCVPISNHLYFYWYRQILGQKVEFLVSFYNNEISEKSEIFDDQFSVERPDGSNFTLKIRSTKLEDSAMYFCASQEYAETQYFGPGTRLLVL.

The V call is TRBV6-5, the J call TRBJ2-7; D ambiguous. The CDR3 is 13 amino acids. Germline V CDR1 and CDR2: MNHEY, SVGAGI. Deletions cut 2 bases from V and 2 bases from J, with 7 bases between. CDR3 in DNA: TGTGCCAGCAGTTACCATGATCCCTACGAGCAGTACTTC. As protein: CASSYHDPYEQYF.

The V gene is TRBV10-2, the J gene TRBJ2-7, with 8 nucleotides matching TRBD1. The CDR3 runs to 17 residues. CDR1 is WSHSY, CDR2 SAAADI, per germline. With 0 bases clipped from V and 0 bases from J, the junction kept 7 bases outside the gene matches. CDR3 sequence reads: CASSESPTGESSYEQYF. The DNA for the CDR3 is TGCGCCAGCAGTGAGTCCCCGACAGGGGAAAGCTCCTACGAGCAGTACTTC.

This chain connects TRBV7-3 to TRBJ2-2, with a possible D match to TRBD2 (5 bases). Trimming took off 0 bases at V and 7 bases at J, with 15 bases between the two ends. Germline V lookup: CDR1 SGHTA, CDR2 FQGTGA. The CDR3 loop spans 16 amino acids. CDR3 DNA sequence: TGTGCCAGCAGCTTAACCCGAGACTACCGGGACGGGGAGCTGTTTTTT. This encodes CASSLTRDYRDGELFF.

The chain uses TRBV14 and TRBJ1-1; D not resolved. The V gene's germline CDR1 is SGHDN and CDR2 FVKESK. This CDR3 is built from 12 residues. The V and J ends lost 6 bases and 4 bases respectively, with 9 bases between them. The DNA for the CDR3 is TGTGCCAGCAGGACCTTGGGCACTGAAGCTTTCTTT. Protein product: CASRTLGTEAFF. The variable domain in full, with the rest retrieved from reference TRBV14 and TRBJ1-1, is EAGVTQFPSHSVIEKGQTVTLRCDPISGHDNLYWYRRVMGKEIKFLLHFVKESKQDESGMPNNRFLAERTGGTYSTLKVQPAELEDSGVYFCASRTLGTEAFFGQGTRLTVV.

The V and J genes are TRBV6-5 and TRBJ2-2; D is uncertain. Germline loops: CDR1 MNHEY, CDR2 SVGAGI. V was shortened by 4 bases and J by 5 bases, with 8 bases between the two germline ends. The CDR3 is made up of 13 amino acids. The CDR3 DNA is TGTGCCAGCAGTTTCGGGCGTACCGGGGAGCTGTTTTTT. Translation: CASSFGRTGELFF.

This chain connects TRBV4-1 to TRBJ2-1; 14 positions agree with TRBD2. The ends lost 4 bases at V and 8 bases at J; junction bases unmatched: 4. CDR1 is MGHRA, CDR2 YSYEKL, per germline. The CDR3 covers 15 residues. CDR3 protein: CASSLGLAGGYEQFF. The DNA for the CDR3 is TGCGCCAGCAGCCTCGGACTAGCGGGAGGTTATGAGCAGTTCTTC.

The chain uses TRBV6-6 and TRBJ2-5, with TRBD2 identical over 13 bases. V gave up 7 bases and J gave up 9 bases; unmatched junction bases: 5. Germline CDR1 is MNHNY and CDR2 is SVGAGI (reference sequence). CDR3 length: 13 residues. CDR3 nucleotides: TGTGCCAGCATGGAACTAGCGGGAGGGGCCCAGTACTTC. Translating gives CASMELAGGAQYF.